This T cell receptor beta chain is drawn from a study of T cells in Graves' hyperthyroidism and ophthalmopathy. General observations from the study: From stable hyperthyroidism, ophthalmopathy was separated by a 13 V-J model. Median prediction lead before ophthalmopathy onset was about 6.7 months with the model.

Any patient presenting with uncontrolled infection, other autoimmune disease, pregnancy or lactation was left out. TCR beta CDR3 sequences were amplified from RNA transcripts. Researchers ran a first-round RT-PCR on the TCR CDR3 using the HTBI primer set. TCRdb fed the multiplex PCR reads into MiXCR, producing one record per CDR3 protein. The sample contains a few hundred thousand distinct CDR3 sequences, just under 15% of which appear only once. This clonotype was detected a few times. Antigen unknown. From germline, CDR1 is MNHNS and CDR2 SASEGT. V dropped 6 bases and J dropped 5; count of bases not matched to a gene: 12. This CDR3 is 16 amino acids long.

This TCR was sampled from a woman between 25 and 40 years old with Graves' hyperthyroidism. The V and J genes are TRBV6-1 and TRBJ2-1; 8 bases map to TRBD2. The sequencing input was blood. The CDR3 reads CASRKREIYPDNEQFF. CDR3 sequence (DNA): TGTGCCAGCAGGAAGCGGGAGATCTATCCAGACAATGAGCAGTTCTTC.